The sequence of this T cell receptor (beta chain) was determined in a study of blood T cell repertoires in COVID-19. Study as a whole: Samples came from the United States, Italy and Spain, spanning acute and convalescent COVID-19. PBMCs, B-cell-depleted T cells, or T cells were the source of the cDNA or gDNA that made up the material.

Original data processing: Nucleated cell number was recorded as an estimate derived from reference gene primer amplification. Assay: immunoSEQ multiplex PCR; the TCRdb copy retains only in-frame clones and omits some. That table is the source of V, J and clone size, and D and trimming were worked out from the DNA. This sample has around 100,000 clones, with about nine tenths found just once. Patients of the Seattle cohort, enrolled during active infection, were followed longitudinally. CDR3 size: 14 residues. Sequencing was done on a sample of peripheral blood. The chain is built from TRBV1 and TRBJ2-7; TRBD2 is taken as the D call from the table, unchecked against the DNA. TRBV1 is recorded as a pseudogene. This sequence was found in a woman in her forties or fifties with COVID-19, enrolled during active disease. Written as DNA, the CDR3 is TGCACCAGCGCTCGTGGGGGGATTAACTACGAGCAGTACTTC. This codes for CTSARGGINYEQYF.